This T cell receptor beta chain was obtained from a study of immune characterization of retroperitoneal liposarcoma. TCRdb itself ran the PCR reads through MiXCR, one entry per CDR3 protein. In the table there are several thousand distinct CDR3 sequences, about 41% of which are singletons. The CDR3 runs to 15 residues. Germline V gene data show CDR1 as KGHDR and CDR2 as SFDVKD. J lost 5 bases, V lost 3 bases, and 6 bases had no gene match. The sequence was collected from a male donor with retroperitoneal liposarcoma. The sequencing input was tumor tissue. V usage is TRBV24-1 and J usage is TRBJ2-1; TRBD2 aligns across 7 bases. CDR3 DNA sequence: TGTGCCACCAGTGATGGGGACTACCAAAACAATGAGCAGTTCTTC. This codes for CATSDGDYQNNEQFF.